This T cell receptor (beta chain) was observed in a study of cytomegalovirus exposure and HLA in healthy donors. 60 Vbeta and 13 Jbeta primers were used in PCR. Using immunoSEQ multiplex PCR, the repertoire was profiled, and TCRdb retains in-frame clones only, with some absent. Of 150,000 to 200,000 clones in the sample, approximately 86% were seen once. V gave up 4 bases and J gave up 8 bases; unmatched junction bases: 4. CDR1 is SGHAT and CDR2 is FQNNGV in the germline V gene. This CDR3 contains 14 residues. The rearrangement joins TRBV11-2 to TRBJ1-4, with TRBD1 matching over 10 bases. The TCR originated in a woman between 18 and 30 years old in good health and CMV-seronegative. Sequencing was carried out using PBMCs. The CDR3 region has the DNA TGTGCCAGCAGCTCTGGGACAGGGGAGGAAAAACTGTTTTTT. This translates into CASSSGTGEEKLFF.